The next 30 T cell receptor beta chains were all read from a single sample in a study of T cells after yellow fever vaccination (dated by TCRdb to the late 2010s). Interpreted using the paper, the treatment or condition label stands for: live attenuated yellow fever vaccine strain. Library preparation used 5' RACE. For sequencing, an Illumina HiSeq 2500 was employed. Using fastp at Q25 and MiXCR, TCRdb reprocessed the public reads and kept productive beta chains. Each entry merges the rows of one CDR3 protein and shows their most common DNA and genes. This sample gives some 49,000 distinct CDR3 sequences in total; around 6.5% of them show up just once. The ten largest clones represent more than 9% of the sample. The input for sequencing was PBMCs, either bulk or a sorted T-cell subset (CD4+, CD8+, memory, or dextramer-sorted; not recorded which), taken 45 days after the yellow fever booster vaccination. These receptors all stem from a man aged 25-45 years who received the YFV17D yellow fever vaccine.

Regarding this clonotype: This may be a read error: a much more frequent sequence differs by one nucleotide. V is TRBV29-1 and J is TRBJ2-7; 11 bases match TRBD2. V shed 6 bases and J 6 bases; nucleotides not matched to a gene: 7. The length of the CDR3 is 13 residues. Germline CDR1 SQVTM, CDR2 ANQGSEA. DNA of the CDR3: TGCAGCGTAGCACTAGCGGGAGTCTCCGAGCAGTACTTC. Its translation is CSVALAGVSEQYF.

The CDR3 loop reads CASSQVADTQYF. DNA for the CDR3: TGTGCCAGCAGCCAAGTTGCAGATACGCAGTATTTT. The J gene is TRBJ2-3, the V gene TRBV14; D gene uncertain. The CDR3 length is 12 residues. V shed 1 base and J shed 4 bases, with 3 bases lying between them. CDR1 SGHDN and CDR2 FVKESK come from the germline V gene.

This clonotype was seen ten or more times. The chain recombines TRBV6-5 with TRBJ2-7; maybe TRBD2 (5 bases). Trimming removed 4 bases from V and 0 bases from J, with 10 bases in between. The CDR3 contains 14 residues. Looked up from germline, CDR1 is MNHEY and CDR2 is SVGAGI. The CDR3 DNA sequence: TGTGCCAGCAGTTCCCAGACTAACTCCTACGAGCAGTACTTC. Its translation is CASSSQTNSYEQYF.

In its sample, this clonotype was seen many times. This chain joins TRBV20-1 and TRBJ2-3; D not resolved. CDR3 length equals 15 residues. CDR1 is DFQATT, CDR2 SNEGSKA, per germline (reference sequence). V was pared by 0 bases and J by 5 bases, with 15 bases between. The CDR3, as DNA: TGCAGTGCTAGAGACGGGCGGAGAGGAGTAGATACGCAGTATTTT. This sequence encodes CSARDGRRGVDTQYF.

The V gene is TRBV5-6, the J gene TRBJ2-1; no clear D. CDR3 size: 16 residues. Germline assignment: CDR1 SGHDT and CDR2 YYEEEE. Trimming left V 0 bases short and J 2 bases short, with 12 bases between. The CDR3 spells CASSLVGHWAYNEQFF. The CDR3 DNA reads TGTGCCAGCAGCTTGGTTGGCCATTGGGCCTACAATGAGCAGTTCTTC.

A word on this clonotype: Being one base from a much bigger clone, this may be a read error. The gene calls are TRBV6-1 and TRBJ1-6, with 10 positions matching TRBD1. J gave up 10 bases and V 5 bases, and 8 bases lay outside the gene matches. CDR3 length: 15 amino acids. CDR1 and CDR2 from the germline V gene are MNHNS and SASEGT. The DNA of the CDR3 is TGTGCCAGCAGTAGATCGGGACAGGGGAAATCACCCCTCCACTTT. Translation gives CASSRSGQGKSPLHF.

The gene calls are TRBV7-6 and TRBJ2-5, with D perhaps assigned TRBD1 or TRBD2 (6 bases each). Germline V gene lookup returns CDR1 SGHVS and CDR2 FNYEAQ. Trimming took off 0 bases at V and 4 bases at J, with 21 bases between the two ends. The CDR3 sequence is 18 residues long. For the CDR3, the DNA is TGTGCCAGCAGCTTAGCGCAGGGGACTTCCGGGGGTGGAGAGACCCAGTACTTC. It is translated as CASSLAQGTSGGGETQYF.

Many counts were recorded for this clonotype. This chain uses TRBV5-4 with TRBJ2-7; 9 nucleotides line up with TRBD1. This CDR3 spans 17 amino acids. Germline loops: CDR1 SGHNT, CDR2 YYREEE (reference sequence). J gave up 5 bases and V 3 bases, and 15 bases lay outside the gene matches. The CDR3 DNA is TGTGCCAGCAGCTCAGCCCGTGGACAGGGGCGAAGGAACGAGCAGTACTTC. The encoded protein is CASSSARGQGRRNEQYF.

In this sample, this clonotype turned up many times. V is TRBV30 and J is TRBJ2-3; D possibly matches TRBD1 or TRBD2 (5 bases each). The CDR3 runs 13 residues. Per the germline V gene, CDR1 is GTSNPN and CDR2 is SVGIG (reference sequence). Trimming pared 7 bases from V and 1 base from J, leaving 12 bases between. CDR3 DNA: TGTGCCTTACCAATGGGGGGCACAGATACGCAGTATTTT. Its translation is CALPMGGTDTQYF.

This clonotype was detected ten times or more. The genes are TRBV7-2 and TRBJ1-1; D perhaps matches TRBD1 (5 bases). The CDR3 length is 16 residues. From germline, CDR1 is SGHTA and CDR2 FQGNSA. V was pared by 5 bases and J by 1 base, with 17 bases between. The CDR3 region has the DNA TGTGCCAGCAGCCGACAGTCCGGGGGTGCGAACACTGAAGCTTTCTTT. Residues: CASSRQSGGANTEAFF.

This clonotype was counted ten times or more. The V and J genes are TRBV20-1 and TRBJ1-4; TRBD1 is a possible D gene (5 bases). This CDR3 is 12 amino acids long. Germline CDR1 and CDR2: DFQATT and SNEGSKA (reference sequence). The V end lost 7 bases, the J end lost 6 bases, and 12 bases lay between the germline ends. In DNA, the CDR3 is TGCAGTGTCACAGGCGGGGATGAAAAACTGTTTTTT. It translates to CSVTGGDEKLFF.

This clonotype was picked up many times. This chain joins TRBV12-5 and TRBJ2-1; TRBD1 or TRBD2 may be the D gene (5 bases each). The ends were cut back, 6 bases at V and 7 bases at J, with 25 bases in the middle. Germline V gives CDR1 LGHNT, CDR2 FRNRAP. CDR3 length: 17 amino acids. The CDR3 nucleotides are TGTGCTAGTGGGGCTAGAGGGGTGGCGGACCTAGGAAATGAGCAGTTCTTC. It codes for CASGARGVADLGNEQFF.

This clonotype was picked up many times. This chain joins TRBV20-1 and TRBJ2-1, with D possibly being TRBD2 (6 bases). CDR1 and CDR2 from the germline V gene are DFQATT and SNEGSKA (reference sequence). Between the trimmed V and J ends, which lost 1 base and 0 bases, there was a span of 10 bases. The CDR3 is 15 residues long. CDR3 DNA sequence: TGCAGTGCTAGAGTTGGCGGGAACTCCTACAATGAGCAGTTCTTC. This sequence encodes CSARVGGNSYNEQFF.

The sample holds many counts of this clonotype. The chain joins TRBV27 to TRBJ2-4; D is undetermined. CDR1 and CDR2 from the germline V gene are MNHEY and SMNVEV (reference sequence). The CDR3 covers 13 residues. Trimming left V 4 bases short and J 7 bases short, with 11 bases between. DNA for the CDR3: TGTGCCAGCAGTTCGACCAACCCCAACATTCAGTACTTC. It is translated as CASSSTNPNIQYF.

This clonotype has at least ten counts. This chain uses TRBV5-6 with TRBJ2-1, with TRBD2 identical over 9 bases. This CDR3 is built from 18 residues. The V gene end was trimmed by 2 bases and the J gene end by 6 bases; junction bases not matched to a gene: 15. Germline V gene sequence: CDR1 SGHDT, CDR2 YYEEEE. For the CDR3, the DNA is TGTGCCAGCAGCTTCAGAGGGTCTGGCGGGAGGGGGCCCAATGAGCAGTTCTTC. Its translation is CASSFRGSGGRGPNEQFF.

V is TRBV23-1 and J is TRBJ2-7, with TRBD2 identical over 9 bases. TRBV23-1 is assigned to the ORF class and has an uncertain function. The CDR3 sequence is 16 residues long. V gave up 1 base and J gave up 4 bases; unmatched junction bases: 8. The CDR3 is CASSQFCLAGIYEQYF. CDR3 nucleotides: TGCGCCAGCAGTCAATTTTGCCTAGCGGGAATTTACGAGCAGTACTTC.

In its sample, this clonotype was seen many times. The rearrangement uses TRBV7-9 and TRBJ2-3, with TRBD1 as a possible D gene (6 bases). Trimming removed 10 bases from V and 3 bases from J, with 20 bases in between. Germline-derived CDR1 and CDR2 are SEHNR and FQNEAQ (reference sequence). This CDR3 comprises 15 residues. CDR3 in amino acids: CATTLGAGWTDTQYF. The CDR3 bases are TGTGCCACCACCCTGGGGGCAGGGTGGACAGATACGCAGTATTTT.

This clonotype was seen ten or more times. V is TRBV28 and J is TRBJ1-1; no firm D call. Trimming shortened V by 3 bases and J by 1 base, and 6 bases separated the two germline ends. In germline, CDR1 is MDHEN, CDR2 SYDVKM. There are 13 residues in the CDR3. CDR3 DNA sequence: TGTGCCAGCAGTTTCGCATCGAACACTGAAGCTTTCTTT. Translation: CASSFASNTEAFF.

This chain uses TRBV25-1 with TRBJ2-1; either TRBD1 or TRBD2 may fit D (5 bases each). V was clipped by 4 bases and J by 2 bases, with 6 bases between them. The germline V gene encodes CDR1 MGHDK and CDR2 SYGVNS. The CDR3 is made up of 13 amino acids. In DNA, the CDR3 is TGTGCCAGCAGTGGGGGGACCTACAATGAGCAGTTCTTC. Amino acids: CASSGGTYNEQFF.

This clonotype was recorded many times. The rearrangement links TRBV5-6 to TRBJ1-2; 10 bases line up with TRBD1. V was pared by 4 bases and J by 4 bases, with 16 bases of the junction left unmatched. The length of the CDR3 is 18 residues. Germline V gene data show CDR1 as SGHDT and CDR2 as YYEEEE. In DNA form, the CDR3 reads TGTGCCAGCAGCCGTTATACGGGACAGGGGATGAATCCCTATGGCTACACCTTC. Translating it yields CASSRYTGQGMNPYGYTF.

For the CDR3, the DNA is TGTGCCAGCAGCTCCTCGGGCCCGCCGCGGTACTTC. This sequence encodes CASSSSGPPRYF. The chain employs TRBV7-2 and TRBJ2-4, with no clear D. Trimming left V 4 bases short and J 15 bases short, with 16 bases between. The germline V gene has CDR1 SGHTA and CDR2 FQGNSA. The CDR3 extends over 12 amino acids.

The rearrangement joins TRBV20-1 to TRBJ2-2; D is undetermined. The CDR3 sequence is 14 residues long. Trimming cost V 6 bases and J 4 bases, with 15 bases left between them. From germline, CDR1 is DFQATT and CDR2 SNEGSKA (reference sequence). The CDR3 DNA follows: TGCAGTGCGAAACCCCAGGTGTCCACCGGGGAGCTGTTTTTT. This gives the protein CSAKPQVSTGELFF.

This clonotype appeared many times. The J gene is TRBJ2-6, the V gene TRBV20-1, with 9 bases that match TRBD1. The CDR3 runs 15 residues. Trimming took 5 bases from V and 1 from J; bases not matched to a gene: 3. Germline-derived CDR1 and CDR2 are DFQATT and SNEGSKA (reference sequence). CDR3 residues: CSALDRGSGANVLTF. As DNA, the CDR3 is TGCAGTGCTCTGGACAGGGGTTCTGGGGCCAACGTCCTGACTTTC.

This clonotype was recorded a few times. This chain joins TRBV20-1 and TRBJ1-1, with D tentatively TRBD1 (5 bases). The CDR3 is 12 residues long. The V end was cut by 3 bases, the J end by 11 bases, with 16 bases between. CDR1 is DFQATT, CDR2 SNEGSKA, per germline (reference sequence). CDR3 residues: CSAREYGTGAFF. CDR3 bases: TGCAGTGCTAGGGAATACGGGACCGGGGCTTTCTTT.

This clonotype occurred a few times. The chain links TRBV20-1 to TRBJ2-1, with unresolved D. V was cut by 4 bases and J by 5 bases, with 12 bases left in between. Germline V gene sequence: CDR1 DFQATT, CDR2 SNEGSKA (reference sequence). CDR3 length: 13 residues. The CDR3 protein is CSAIYGQNNEQFF. The CDR3 DNA follows: TGCAGTGCTATATACGGGCAGAACAATGAGCAGTTCTTC.

The rearrangement links TRBV7-2 to TRBJ2-3; TRBD1 might be the D (5 bases). V lost 0 bases to trimming and J lost 0 bases, with 10 bases between them. The CDR3 length is 16 residues. Germline V gene sequence: CDR1 SGHTA, CDR2 FQGNSA. The CDR3 DNA reads as TGTGCCAGCAGCTTAGCCCGCAGGGCTAGCACAGATACGCAGTATTTT. This encodes CASSLARRASTDTQYF.

At least ten counts were recorded for this clonotype. The chain links TRBV7-2 to TRBJ2-1; 7 positions match TRBD1. The J segment lost 4 bases and the V segment lost 1 base, leaving 10 bases of the junction unmatched. The CDR3 extends over 17 amino acids. Germline CDR1 and CDR2: SGHTA and FQGNSA. The CDR3 protein is CASSLGYGQEEYNEQFF. Here the CDR3 DNA reads TGTGCCAGCAGCTTAGGGTACGGACAGGAAGAGTACAATGAGCAGTTCTTC. Variable domain in full (rest from reference TRBV7-2 and TRBJ2-1): GAGVSQSPSNKVTEKGKDVELRCDPISGHTALYWYRQSLGQGLEFLIYFQGNSAPDKSGLPSDRFSAERTGGSVSTLTIQRTQQEDSAVYLCASSLGYGQEEYNEQFFGPGTRLTVL.

This clonotype was detected many times. The gene calls are TRBV7-2 and TRBJ2-1; TRBD1 or TRBD2 may be the D gene (5 bases each). CDR1 is SGHTA and CDR2 is FQGNSA in the germline V gene. This CDR3 spans 18 amino acids. V lost 4 bases, J lost 0 bases, and 19 bases lay in between. The CDR3 DNA is TGTGCCAGCAGCTCAGCCGGTTTTGGGGGAAGCTCCTACAATGAGCAGTTCTTC. Translating it yields CASSSAGFGGSSYNEQFF.

J is TRBJ2-3 and V is TRBV7-9, with 10 nucleotides matching TRBD2. V was clipped by 1 base and J by 5 bases; unmatched bases: 6. Germline CDR1 and CDR2: SEHNR and FQNEAQ (reference sequence). The CDR3 runs to 16 residues. The CDR3 loop is CASSLDAVAGGDTQYF. The CDR3 nucleotides are TGTGCCAGCAGCTTAGACGCGGTAGCGGGAGGAGATACGCAGTATTTT. The full variable domain, with the rest looked up from reference TRBV7-9 and TRBJ2-3, is DTGVSQNPRHKITKRGQNVTFRCDPISEHNRLYWYRQTLGQGPEFLTYFQNEAQLEKSRLLSDRFSAERPKGSFSTLEIQRTEQGDSAMYLCASSLDAVAGGDTQYFGPGTRLTVL.

CDR3 in DNA: TGTGCCAGCACGACAGGGGCGACCTACGAGCAGTACTTC. Protein product: CASTTGATYEQYF. The V gene is TRBV6-1, the J gene TRBJ2-7, with 8 bases lining up with TRBD1. V gave up 7 bases and J gave up 2 bases; unmatched junction bases: 4. CDR1 is MNHNS, CDR2 SASEGT, per germline. This CDR3 comprises 13 residues.